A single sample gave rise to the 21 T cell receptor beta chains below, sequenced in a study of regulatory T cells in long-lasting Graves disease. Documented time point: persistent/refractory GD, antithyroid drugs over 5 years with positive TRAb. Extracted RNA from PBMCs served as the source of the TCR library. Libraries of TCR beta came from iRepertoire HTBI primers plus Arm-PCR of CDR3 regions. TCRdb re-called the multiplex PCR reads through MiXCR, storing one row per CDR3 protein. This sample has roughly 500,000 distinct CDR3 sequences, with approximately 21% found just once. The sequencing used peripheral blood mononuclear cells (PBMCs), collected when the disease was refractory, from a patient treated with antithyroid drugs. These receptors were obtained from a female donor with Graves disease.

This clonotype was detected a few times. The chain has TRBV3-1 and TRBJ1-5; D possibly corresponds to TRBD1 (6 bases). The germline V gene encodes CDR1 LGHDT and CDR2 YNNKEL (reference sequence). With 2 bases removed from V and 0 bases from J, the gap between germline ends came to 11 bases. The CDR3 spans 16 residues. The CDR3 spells CASSQTGPFSNQPQHF. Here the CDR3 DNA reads TGTGCCAGCAGCCAAACAGGGCCCTTTAGCAATCAGCCCCAGCATTTT.

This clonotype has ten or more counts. The CDR3 DNA follows: TGTGCCAGCAGGAGTGGGCAAGAGACCCAGTACTTC. Translation gives CASRSGQETQYF. The gene calls are TRBV12-3 or TRBV12-4 and TRBJ2-5; D call uncertain. This CDR3 spans 12 amino acids. The V end was cut by 6 bases, the J end by 2 bases, with 7 bases between.

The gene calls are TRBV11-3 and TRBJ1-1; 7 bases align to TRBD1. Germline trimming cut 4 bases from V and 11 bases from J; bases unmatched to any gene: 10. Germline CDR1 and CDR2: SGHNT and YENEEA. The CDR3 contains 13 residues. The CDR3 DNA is TGTGCCAGCAGCTCCCGGGACAGTTCCTTGGCTTTCTTT. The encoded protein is CASSSRDSSLAFF. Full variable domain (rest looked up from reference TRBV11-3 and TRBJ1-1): EAGVVQSPRYKIIEKKQPVAFWCNPISGHNTLYWYLQNLGQGPELLIRYENEEAVDDSQLPKDRFSAERLKGVDSTLKIQPAELGDSAVYLCASSSRDSSLAFFGQGTRLTVV.

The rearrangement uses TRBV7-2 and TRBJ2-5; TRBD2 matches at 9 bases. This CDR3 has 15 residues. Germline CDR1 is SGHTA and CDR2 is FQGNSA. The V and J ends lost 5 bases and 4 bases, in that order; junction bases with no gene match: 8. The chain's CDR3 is CASSQWRRGGETQYF. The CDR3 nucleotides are TGTGCCAGCAGCCAATGGCGGCGGGGGGGAGAGACCCAGTACTTC.

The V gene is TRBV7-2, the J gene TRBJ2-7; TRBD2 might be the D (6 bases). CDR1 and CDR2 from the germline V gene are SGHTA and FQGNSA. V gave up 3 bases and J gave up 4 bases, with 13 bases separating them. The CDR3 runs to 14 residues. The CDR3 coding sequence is TGTGCCAGCAGCTTGTCCCGGGACTTGTACGAGCAGTACTTC. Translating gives CASSLSRDLYEQYF.

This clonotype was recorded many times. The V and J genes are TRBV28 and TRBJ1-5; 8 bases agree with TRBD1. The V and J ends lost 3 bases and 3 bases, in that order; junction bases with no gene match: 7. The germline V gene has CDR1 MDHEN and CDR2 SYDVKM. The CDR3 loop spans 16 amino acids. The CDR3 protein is CASSLYQGATNQPQHF. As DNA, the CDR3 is TGTGCCAGCAGTTTGTACCAGGGGGCGACCAATCAGCCCCAGCATTTT. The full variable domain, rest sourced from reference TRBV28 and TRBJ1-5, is DVKVTQSSRYLVKRTGEKVFLECVQDMDHENMFWYRQDPGLGLRLIYFSYDVKMKEKGDIPEGYSVSREKKERFSLILESASTNQTSMYLCASSLYQGATNQPQHFGDGTRLSIL.

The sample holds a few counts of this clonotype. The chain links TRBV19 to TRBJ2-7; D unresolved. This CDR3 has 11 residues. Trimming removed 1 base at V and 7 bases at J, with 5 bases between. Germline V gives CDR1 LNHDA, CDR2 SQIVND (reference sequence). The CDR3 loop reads CASSIGLEQYF. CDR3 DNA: TGTGCCAGTAGTATAGGCCTTGAGCAGTACTTC.

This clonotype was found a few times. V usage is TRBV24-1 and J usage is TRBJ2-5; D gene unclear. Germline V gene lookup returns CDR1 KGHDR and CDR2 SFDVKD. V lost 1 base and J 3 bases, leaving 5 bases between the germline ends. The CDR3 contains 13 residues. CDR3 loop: CATSDFQKETQYF. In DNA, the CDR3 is TGTGCCACCAGTGATTTTCAAAAAGAGACCCAGTACTTC.

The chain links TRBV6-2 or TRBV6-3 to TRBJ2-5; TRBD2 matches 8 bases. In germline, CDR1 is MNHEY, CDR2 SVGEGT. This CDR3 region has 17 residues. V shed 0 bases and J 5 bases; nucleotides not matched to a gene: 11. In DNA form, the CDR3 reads TGTGCCAGCAGTTACTCGGCATTTGCGGGAGGAGGGGAGACCCAGTACTTC. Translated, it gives CASSYSAFAGGGETQYF.

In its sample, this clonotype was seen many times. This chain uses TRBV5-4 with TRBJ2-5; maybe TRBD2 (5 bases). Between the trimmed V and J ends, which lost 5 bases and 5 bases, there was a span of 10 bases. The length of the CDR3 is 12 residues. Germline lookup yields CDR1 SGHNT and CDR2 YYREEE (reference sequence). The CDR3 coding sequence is TGTGCCAGCAGGCCCCCGGGGGAGACCCAGTACTTC. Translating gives CASRPPGETQYF.

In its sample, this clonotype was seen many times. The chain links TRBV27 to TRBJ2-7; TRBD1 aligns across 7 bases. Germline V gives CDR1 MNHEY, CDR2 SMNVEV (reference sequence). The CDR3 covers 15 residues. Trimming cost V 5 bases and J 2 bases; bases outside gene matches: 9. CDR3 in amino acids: CASSLWTGMAYEQYF. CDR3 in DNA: TGTGCCAGCAGTCTATGGACAGGCATGGCCTACGAGCAGTACTTC.

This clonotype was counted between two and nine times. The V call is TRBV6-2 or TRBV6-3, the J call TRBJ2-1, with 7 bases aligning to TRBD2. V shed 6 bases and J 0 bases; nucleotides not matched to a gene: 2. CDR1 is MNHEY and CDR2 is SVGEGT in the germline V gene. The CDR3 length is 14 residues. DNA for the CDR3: TGTGCCAGCAGAGGCGGGAGCTCCTACAATGAGCAGTTCTTC. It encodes CASRGGSSYNEQFF.

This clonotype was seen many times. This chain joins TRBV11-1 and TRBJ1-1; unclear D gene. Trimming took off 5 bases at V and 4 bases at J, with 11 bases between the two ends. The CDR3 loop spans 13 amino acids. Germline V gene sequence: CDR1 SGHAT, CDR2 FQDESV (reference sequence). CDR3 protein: CASSQRPPTEAFF. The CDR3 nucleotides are TGTGCCAGCAGCCAAAGACCCCCCACTGAAGCTTTCTTT. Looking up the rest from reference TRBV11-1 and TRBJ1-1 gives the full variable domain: EAEVAQSPRYKITEKSQAVAFWCDPISGHATLYWYRQILGQGPELLVQFQDESVVDDSQLPKDRFSAERLKGVDSTLKIQPAELGDSAMYLCASSQRPPTEAFFGQGTRLTVV.

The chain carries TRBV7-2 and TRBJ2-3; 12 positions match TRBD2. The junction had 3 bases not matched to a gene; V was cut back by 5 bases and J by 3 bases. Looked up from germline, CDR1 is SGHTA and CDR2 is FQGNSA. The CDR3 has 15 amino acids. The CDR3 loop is CASSTGTSGTDTQYF. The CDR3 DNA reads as TGTGCCAGCAGCACCGGGACTAGCGGGACAGATACGCAGTATTTT.

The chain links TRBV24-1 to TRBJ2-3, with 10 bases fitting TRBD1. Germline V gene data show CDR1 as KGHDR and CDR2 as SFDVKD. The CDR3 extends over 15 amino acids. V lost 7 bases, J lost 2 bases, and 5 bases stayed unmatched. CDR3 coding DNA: TGTGCCACCAGGTCCGGGACAGGGGACACAGATACGCAGTATTTT. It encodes CATRSGTGDTDTQYF.

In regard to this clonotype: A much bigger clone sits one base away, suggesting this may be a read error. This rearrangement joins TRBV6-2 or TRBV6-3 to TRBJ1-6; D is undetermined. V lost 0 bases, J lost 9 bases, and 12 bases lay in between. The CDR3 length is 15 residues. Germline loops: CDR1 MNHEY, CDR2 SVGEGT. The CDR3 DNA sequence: TGTGCCAGCAGTTACTCGATACAGTGGAGTTCACCCCTCCACTTT. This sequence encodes CASSYSIQWSSPLHF.

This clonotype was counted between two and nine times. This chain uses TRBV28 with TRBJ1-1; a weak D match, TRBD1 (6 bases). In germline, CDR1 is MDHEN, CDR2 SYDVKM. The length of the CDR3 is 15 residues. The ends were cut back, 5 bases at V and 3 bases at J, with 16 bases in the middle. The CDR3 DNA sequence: TGTGCCAGCAGTCTACCCAGGGGTCAGGACACTGAAGCTTTCTTT. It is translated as CASSLPRGQDTEAFF.

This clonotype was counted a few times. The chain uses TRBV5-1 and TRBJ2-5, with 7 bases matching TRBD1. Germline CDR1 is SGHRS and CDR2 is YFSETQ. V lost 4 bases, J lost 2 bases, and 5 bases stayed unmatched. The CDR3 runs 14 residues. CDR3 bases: TGCGCCAGCAGCCAAGGGACAGCACAAGAGACCCAGTACTTC. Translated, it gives CASSQGTAQETQYF.

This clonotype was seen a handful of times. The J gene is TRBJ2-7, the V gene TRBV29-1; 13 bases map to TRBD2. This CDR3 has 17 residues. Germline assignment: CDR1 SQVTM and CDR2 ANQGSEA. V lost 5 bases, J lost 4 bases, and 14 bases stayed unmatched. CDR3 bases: TGCAGCGTTCAGAGTCTAGGACTAGCGGGAGACTCATACGAGCAGTACTTC. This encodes CSVQSLGLAGDSYEQYF.

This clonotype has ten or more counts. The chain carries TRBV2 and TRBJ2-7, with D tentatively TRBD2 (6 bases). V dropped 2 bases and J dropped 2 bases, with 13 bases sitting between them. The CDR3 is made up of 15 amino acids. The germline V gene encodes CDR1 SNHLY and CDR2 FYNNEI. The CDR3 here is CASSESGTGAYEQYF. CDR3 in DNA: TGTGCCAGCAGTGAATCCGGGACGGGGGCCTACGAGCAGTACTTC.

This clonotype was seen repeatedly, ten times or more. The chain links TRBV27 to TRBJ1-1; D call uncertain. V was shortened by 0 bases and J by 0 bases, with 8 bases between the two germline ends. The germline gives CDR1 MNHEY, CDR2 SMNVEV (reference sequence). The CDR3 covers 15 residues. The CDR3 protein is CASSLSQAVNTEAFF. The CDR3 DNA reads TGTGCCAGCAGTTTATCGCAGGCAGTGAACACTGAAGCTTTCTTT.